This T cell receptor (beta chain) was sequenced during a study of CD4 and CD8 cells across lung adenocarcinoma regions. TCRdb used MiXCR to reprocess the PCR reads, holding one entry per CDR3 protein. This sample has 16,000 or so distinct CDR3 sequences, with around 55% found just once. Localized lung adenocarcinoma, a non-small cell lung cancer, affected the donors. About this clonotype: One end of the junction is discordant with germline, which a read error may explain.

The sequence derives from a female donor with lung adenocarcinoma. The CD4 and CD8 labels of this study may be unreliable. Material: CD8+ T cells from the center of a lung tumor.

In DNA form, the CDR3 reads TGTGCCATCACGGGGAACGGGGGCATTGGGGCAGATACGCAGTACTTT. Translation: CAITGNGGIGADTQYF. The rearrangement links TRBV10-3 to TRBJ2-3; D is perhaps TRBD1 or TRBD2 (6 bases each). Germline CDR1 is ENHRY and CDR2 is SYGVKD. The CDR3 contains 16 residues.